This T cell receptor (beta chain) was found in a study of blood T cell repertoires in COVID-19. Study-level background: Spain, Italy and the United States supplied samples that represented acute and convalescent COVID-19.

Clones were sequenced by immunoSEQ multiplex PCR, and TCRdb holds only the in-frame ones, with some missing. The table includes about 480,000 clones, around 88% detected once. The CDR3 is 16 residues long. CDR1 is LGHNT, CDR2 FRNRAP, per germline. Deletions cut 0 bases from V and 1 base from J, with 7 bases between. Sequencing was performed on peripheral blood. The rearrangement links TRBV12-5 to TRBJ1-6, with D possibly TRBD1 on 5 matching bases. The TCR comes from a woman aged 45-60 years with COVID-19, enrolled during active disease. For the CDR3, the DNA is TGTGCTAGTGGTTTGGTAGCAGGGTCCTATAATTCACCCCTCCACTTT. Translating it yields CASGLVAGSYNSPLHF. The full variable domain, rest sourced from reference TRBV12-5 and TRBJ1-6, is DARVTQTPRHKVTEMGQEVTMRCQPILGHNTVFWYRQTMMQGLELLAYFRNRAPLDDSGMPKDRFSAEMPDATLATLKIQPSEPRDSAVYFCASGLVAGSYNSPLHFGNGTRLTVT.